This TCR beta chain was sequenced in a study of T cell clonality in common variable immunodeficiency. With respect to this clone: No antigen is known for it. The read is 3 residues too short to cover the CDR3 end, so that end is filled in from the germline J gene.

Profiled with immunoSEQ multiplex PCR; TCRdb holds only in-frame clones, not every one. Observed in the sample are over 30,000 clones, none of them singletons. Germline-derived CDR1 and CDR2 are SNHLY and FYNNEI. Between the trimmed V and J ends, which lost 5 bases and 2 bases, there was a span of 12 bases. The CDR3 consists of 15 residues. Study conclusions and caveats: Fewer deletions and N-nucleotide insertions were reportedly seen in common variable immunodeficiency TCR beta sequences.

The chain couples TRBV2 to TRBJ1-4; weak D call: TRBD1 (5 bases). Material for sequencing was peripheral blood mononuclear cells. This TCR came from a human donor with common variable immunodeficiency. CDR3 sequence: CASSPGGYTNEKLFF. The part of the CDR3 DNA that was read is TGTGCCAGCAGTCCCGGGGGGTACACTAATGAAAAA.